The clone carrying this T cell receptor beta chain turned up a few times. Antigen: not known. These data originate in a study of T cells in Graves' hyperthyroidism and ophthalmopathy. TCR beta CDR3 sequences were amplified from RNA transcripts. During a first-round RT-PCR of the TCR CDR3, the HTBI primer set was used. MiXCR was run by TCRdb on the multiplex PCR reads, yielding one entry per CDR3 protein. The sample lists about 590,000 distinct CDR3 sequences, around 14% occurring once. The authors obtained PBMCs from roughly 9.7 ml of fresh peripheral blood. V lost 1 base, J lost 6 bases, and 12 bases lay in between. This CDR3 has 14 residues. Whole-study results and caveats: Most expanded thyroid clonotypes above 0.001 also appeared in blood. A 13 V-J model separated ophthalmopathy from stable hyperthyroidism.

The J gene is TRBJ1-1, the V gene TRBV12-3 or TRBV12-4, with D possibly matching TRBD1 (5 bases). Sequenced: blood. This clonotype originated in a woman aged 30 to 39 with Graves' hyperthyroidism. The CDR3 DNA reads TGTGCCAGCAGTTTAGACGGGACTTTGGCTGAAGCTTTCTTT. It encodes CASSLDGTLAEAFF.